The rows below give T cell receptor beta chains drawn from one sample of a study of shared clonotypes between healthy human individuals. Clones were read by immunoSEQ multiplex PCR, and TCRdb kept only the in-frame ones, dropping some. This sample yields around 2.3 million clones, of which more than 90% are seen a single time; 0.1% to 0.15% belongs to the top ten. The specimen was naive CD4+ T cells sorted from blood. These receptors came from a young man in good health. CDR3s include the opening cysteine and the closing phenylalanine or tryptophan. A D gene is named only where the DNA matches it firmly. Size values are once, few and many counts, or a class for expanded clones, and some rows have none.

J | size | V | D | length | CDR3 | DNA
TRBJ1-3 | NA | TRBV14 | NA | 15 | CASSQQRFSGNTIYF | TGTGCCAGCAGCCAACAGCGGTTCTCTGGAAACACCATATATTTT
TRBJ2-7 | once | TRBV6-5 | NA | 12 | CASSPDRREQYF | TGTGCCAGCAGTCCGGACCGGCGGGAGCAGTACTTC
TRBJ1-1 | NA | TRBV6-5 | NA | 16 | CASSYSRPSRNTEAFF | TGTGCCAGCAGTTACTCTCGTCCTAGTCGGAACACTGAAGCTTTCTTT
TRBJ2-7 | NA | TRBV28 | NA | 14 | CASRGAGERYEQYF | TGTGCCAGCCGAGGAGCGGGCGAACGCTACGAGCAGTACTTC
TRBJ1-1 | NA | TRBV30 | NA | 13 | CAWSPQVGTEAFF | TGTGCCTGGAGTCCTCAAGTTGGCACTGAAGCTTTCTTT
TRBJ2-5 | NA | TRBV7-9 | NA | 12 | CASSLYLETQYF | TGTGCCAGCAGCTTATATTTGGAGACCCAGTACTTC
TRBJ2-2 | NA | TRBV7-7 | NA | 12 | CASSNVAGELFF | TGTGCTAGCAGCAACGTGGCCGGGGAGCTGTTTTTT
TRBJ1-6 | NA | TRBV7-9 | NA | 16 | CASSLYGSSYNSPLHF | TGTGCCAGCAGCTTATATGGGAGCTCCTATAATTCACCCCTCCACTTT
TRBJ2-5 | NA | TRBV30 | NA | 13 | CAWSPGLQETQYF | TGTGCCTGGAGTCCGGGGCTTCAAGAGACCCAGTACTTC
TRBJ2-5 | NA | TRBV19 | TRBD2 | 13 | CASRFGGTETQYF | TGTGCCAGTAGGTTCGGGGGGACGGAGACCCAGTACTTC
TRBJ2-5 | NA | TRBV18 | TRBD1 | 14 | CASSPGQVPETQYF | TGTGCCAGCTCACCGGGACAGGTTCCAGAGACCCAGTACTTC
TRBJ2-3 | NA | TRBV5-1 | TRBD2 | 18 | CASSIAFVSGRPTDTQYF | TGCGCCAGCAGCATAGCATTTGTATCCGGGAGGCCTACAGATACGCAGTATTTT
TRBJ2-3 | NA | TRBV7-9 | NA | 16 | CASSLAVYVGPDTQYF | TGTGCCAGCAGCTTAGCGGTGTACGTAGGCCCAGATACGCAGTATTTT
TRBJ2-7 | NA | TRBV5-7 | NA | 17 | CASSPEILRDSSYEQYF | TGTGCCAGCAGCCCCGAAATACTCCGTGACAGCTCCTACGAGCAGTACTTC
TRBJ1-1 | NA | TRBV25-1 | NA | 14 | CASRGAGHYTEAFF | TGTGCCAGCAGGGGGGCGGGACATTACACTGAAGCTTTCTTT
TRBJ1-1 | NA | TRBV4-1 | TRBD1 | 14 | CASRIRQGAPEAFF | TGCGCCAGCAGAATTAGACAGGGGGCCCCTGAAGCTTTCTTT
TRBJ1-4 | NA | TRBV27 | TRBD1 | 13 | CASSLGQGRKLFF | TGTGCCAGCAGTTTAGGACAGGGCAGAAAACTGTTTTTT
TRBJ1-5 | NA | TRBV27 | NA | 14 | CASSFRGNNQPQHF | TGTGCCAGCAGTTTTCGGGGGAACAATCAGCCCCAGCATTTT
TRBJ2-5 | NA | TRBV25-1 | NA | 16 | CASSEGSRHNQETQYF | TGTGCCAGCAGTGAAGGGTCCAGGCACAATCAAGAGACCCAGTACTTC
TRBJ2-7 | once | TRBV7-2 | NA | 14 | CASSLAESSYEQYF | TGTGCCAGCAGCTTAGCGGAGAGCTCCTACGAGCAGTACTTC
TRBJ2-2 | NA | TRBV5-1 | NA | 13 | CASSPEAAGELFF | TGCGCCAGCAGCCCGGAGGCGGCCGGGGAGCTGTTTTTT
TRBJ2-2 | NA | TRBV5-6 | NA | 15 | CASRRGGVEAGELFF | TGTGCCAGCCGAAGGGGGGGCGTAGAGGCCGGGGAGCTGTTTTTT
TRBJ2-1 | NA | TRBV6-5 | NA | 16 | CASSYSSPGTPNEQFF | TGTGCCAGCAGTTACTCGAGTCCCGGGACTCCTAATGAGCAGTTCTTC
TRBJ1-2 | NA | TRBV2 | NA | 13 | CASSENWAAGYTF | TGTGCCAGCAGTGAAAATTGGGCGGCTGGCTACACCTTC
TRBJ2-2 | NA | TRBV5-4 | NA | 15 | CASSLQGWDTGELFF | TGTGCCAGCAGCTTGCAAGGGTGGGACACCGGGGAGCTGTTTTTT
TRBJ2-1 | NA | TRBV5-1 | TRBD2 | 14 | CASSYRGGRNEQFF | TGCGCCAGCAGCTACCGGGGGGGCCGCAATGAGCAGTTCTTC
TRBJ1-2 | NA | TRBV7-2 | NA | 14 | CASSLGGVNYGYTF | TGTGCCAGCAGCTTGGGTGGAGTTAACTATGGCTACACCTTC
TRBJ1-4 | NA | TRBV27 | TRBD1 | 15 | CASSPRTGLGEKLFF | TGTGCCAGCAGTCCCCGGACAGGGCTGGGAGAAAAACTGTTTTTT
TRBJ2-7 | NA | TRBV4-1 | NA | 14 | CASSQGSSRYEQYF | TGCGCCAGCAGCCAAGGGTCTTCAAGATACGAGCAGTACTTC
TRBJ2-2 | NA | TRBV10-3 | TRBD2 | 16 | CAISSAGTSGTGELFF | TGTGCCATCAGTTCTGCCGGGACTAGCGGCACCGGGGAGCTGTTTTTT
TRBJ1-1 | NA | TRBV5-1 | NA | 13 | CASLDMGGTEAFF | TGCGCCAGCCTGGATATGGGGGGCACTGAAGCTTTCTTT
TRBJ1-6 | NA | TRBV6-5 | TRBD1 | 15 | CASSYSGQGRSPLHF | TGTGCCAGCAGTTACTCGGGACAGGGTCGTTCACCCCTCCACTTT
TRBJ1-2 | NA | TRBV10-3 | TRBD1 | 17 | CAISVSGWDRGEEGYTF | TGTGCCATCAGTGTTAGCGGGTGGGACAGGGGAGAGGAGGGCTACACCTTC
TRBJ1-5 | NA | TRBV7-8 | NA | 14 | CASSRNGEVQPQHF | TGTGCCAGCAGCCGAAACGGCGAGGTTCAGCCCCAGCATTTT
TRBJ2-1 | NA | TRBV6-1 | TRBD1 | 15 | CASSAETGGGLEQFF | TGTGCCAGCAGTGCAGAAACAGGGGGCGGGTTAGAGCAGTTCTTC
TRBJ2-7 | NA | TRBV10-2 | TRBD1 | 13 | CASRTTGTYEQYF | TGCGCCAGCCGAACGACAGGGACCTACGAGCAGTACTTC
TRBJ2-1 | NA | TRBV19 | NA | 13 | CASSTSGSNEQFF | TGTGCCAGTAGTACTTCCGGGTCAAATGAGCAGTTCTTC